These T cell receptor beta chains were read from a single sample in a study of shared clonotypes between healthy human individuals. The data were produced by immunoSEQ multiplex PCR, yet TCRdb's version contains in-frame clones alone and is incomplete. Of about 2 million clones listed, about 95% are singletons. Input material: naive CD8+ T cells sorted from blood. These receptors came from a man between 18 and 35 years old in good health. CDR3s include the opening cysteine and the closing phenylalanine or tryptophan. Expanded clones get a size class; other rows say once, few or many, or leave the size out.

abundance,v_gene,CDR3aa
.,TRBV28,CASRHFNEQFF
.,TRBV13,CASSLGQRGEAFF
.,TRBV6-1,CASSEYGGAGPYEQYF
.,TRBV2,CASSEILGHEQYF
once,TRBV11-2,CASSLSWGYQETQYF
.,TRBV6-5,CASSYSRTGGYTEAFF
.,TRBV30,CAWKPLGDNYEQYF
.,TRBV30,CAWSGGDGGPYNEQFF
.,TRBV27,CASSPGTGGTSSGANVLTF
.,TRBV7-9,CASRRDGQQETQYF
.,TRBV4-1,CASSQRQGAPRETQYF
.,TRBV10-3,CAIATSGTGAYEQYF
.,TRBV10-1,CASSGPSGGNNEQFF
once,TRBV9,CASSVGTDSYEQYF
.,TRBV5-6,CASSLDSEETQYF
.,TRBV30,CAGIAGGSYEQYF
.,TRBV18,CASSPPPLAGVQETQYF
.,TRBV6-5,CASSPDFYEQYF
.,TRBV28,CASAAGTGGFQGTQYF
.,TRBV2,CASRTGQNTEAFF
.,TRBV18,CASSPEDSFYGYTF
.,TRBV9,CASSVRPTWGNTGELFF
.,TRBV13,CASSLEDEQYF
.,TRBV5-7,CASRDRCNEQYF
.,TRBV5-6,CASRRDTYEQYF
.,TRBV2,CASSAPDTQYF
.,TRBV30,CAFQLGGRTDGYTF
.,TRBV4-1,CASSQDLLLAGAEDTQYF
.,TRBV25-1,CASSGEGPNTEAFF
once,TRBV5-4,CASSSPDGYEQYF
.,TRBV7-9,CASARGGQGSGEKLFF
.,TRBV7-9,CASSPLGTYTGELFF
.,TRBV4-3,CASSHGQLAEYNEQFF
.,TRBV30,CAWSAFGGAKNIQYF
once,TRBV7-2,CASSLAGDTYEQYF
.,TRBV2,CASSDGQGGPGDEQFF